The rows below give T cell receptor beta chains drawn from one sample of a study of breast tumors, draining lymph nodes, adjacent tissues. TCRdb reanalysed the multiplex PCR reads using MiXCR and keeps one entry per CDR3 protein. The sample lists 150,000 to 200,000 distinct CDR3 sequences; roughly 30% were seen once. What was sequenced was axillary lymph node tissue. The receptor set was obtained from a female donor with breast cancer. Some clones in this sample may be carry-over from other donors' samples. Both conserved end residues are part of each CDR3. Each record gives: CDR3 DNA, CDR3 protein, D gene, V gene, clone size, J gene. The D gene is left open where the match is weak. Size is omitted from some rows. Given values are once, few, many or a class for expanded clones.

TGTGCCTGGAGCGCATTTAGCTACAATGAGCAGTTCTTC | CAWSAFSYNEQFF | NA | TRBV30 | many | TRBJ2-1
TGCAGTGCTTTTACCGCTGGGCGAGACACCGGGGAGCTGTTTTTT | CSAFTAGRDTGELFF | NA | TRBV20-1 | many | TRBJ2-2
TGTGCCAGCGCCTTGGTAGGAAGAGGTGGCTACACCTTC | CASALVGRGGYTF | NA | TRBV6-4 | many | TRBJ1-2
TGTGCCAGCAGCGCCAGAGCGGGAGGCAGCACGGGTGAGCAGTTCTTC | CASSARAGGSTGEQFF | TRBD2 | TRBV7-3 | many | TRBJ2-1
TGCGCCAGCAGTGAGTCGAACGGGAGGGCCGCTGGGGCCAACGTCCTGACTTTC | CASSESNGRAAGANVLTF | TRBD2 | TRBV10-2 | NA | TRBJ2-6
TGCGCCAGCAGCCCGGGACTGGTTGGGGCTTTCTTT | CASSPGLVGAFF | NA | TRBV5-1 | few | TRBJ1-1
TGCGCCAGCAGCCAGGACAGGGCTGTTACTGAAGCTTTCTTT | CASSQDRAVTEAFF | TRBD1 | TRBV5-1 | NA | TRBJ1-1
TGTGCCAGCAGCGTAGGGGTAGCGGGAGGTCAAGAGACCCAGTACTTC | CASSVGVAGGQETQYF | TRBD2 | TRBV9 | many | TRBJ2-5
TGTGCCAGCAGTGTAGGAATCACTCCCACAGATACGCAGTATTTT | CASSVGITPTDTQYF | NA | TRBV6-4 | many | TRBJ2-3
TGTGCCACCAGCAGAGACAGGGGGCAGACAGATACGCAGTATTTT | CATSRDRGQTDTQYF | TRBD1 | TRBV15 | many | TRBJ2-3
TGTGCCAGCAGCCCAGACAGGGTTGGCTACACCTTC | CASSPDRVGYTF | TRBD1 | TRBV7-2 | many | TRBJ1-2
TGCAGTGCTAGAGTAGGGGGGAGCCTCTATGGCTACACCTTC | CSARVGGSLYGYTF | NA | TRBV20-1 | NA | TRBJ1-2
TGTGCCAGCAGCTTAGGGACAGAAAATGGCTACACCTTC | CASSLGTENGYTF | NA | TRBV13 | many | TRBJ1-2
TGTGCCAGCAGTAGAGGACAGGGGGCAGGGAGCAATCAGCCCCAGCATTTT | CASSRGQGAGSNQPQHF | TRBD1 | TRBV6-2/TRBV6-3 | NA | TRBJ1-5
TGTGCCAGCAGCCCCACGACAGGGGGCTATGATTCACCCCTCCACTTT | CASSPTTGGYDSPLHF | TRBD1 | TRBV3-1 | many | TRBJ1-6
TGTGCCATCAGTGCAGGGACAGGGGATCCCGGGGAGCTGTTTTTT | CAISAGTGDPGELFF | TRBD1 | TRBV10-3 | many | TRBJ2-2
TGCAGTGCTAGAGAACTGCGGGAGGGGAATGAGCAGTTCTTC | CSARELREGNEQFF | TRBD2 | TRBV20-1 | many | TRBJ2-1
TGTGCCAGCAGTTTAGAAGGGGCGGGGAGAAACACCATATATTTT | CASSLEGAGRNTIYF | NA | TRBV12-3/TRBV12-4 | many | TRBJ1-3
TGTGCTAGTGGTCCTCCTCCGTCGGGGGCTTACGAGCAGTACTTC | CASGPPPSGAYEQYF | NA | TRBV12-5 | NA | TRBJ2-7
TGTGCCAGCATCCTAACAGGGCCCAATTCACCCCTCCACTTT | CASILTGPNSPLHF | NA | TRBV12-3/TRBV12-4 | NA | TRBJ1-6
TGTGCCAGCAGCTTAAAACCCGGGACAGACGAAAAACTGTTTTTT | CASSLKPGTDEKLFF | TRBD1 | TRBV7-6 | many | TRBJ1-4
TGCGCCAGCAGTTCCCGGGAGCAGATAGATACGCAGTATTTT | CASSSREQIDTQYF | NA | TRBV6-2/TRBV6-3 | NA | TRBJ2-3
TGTGCCAGCAGTTACAACCACCAACCCTACAATGAGCAGTTCTTC | CASSYNHQPYNEQFF | NA | TRBV6-6 | NA | TRBJ2-1
TGTGCCATCAGTGTAGGAGGGGGCGCATACGAGCAGTACTTC | CAISVGGGAYEQYF | NA | TRBV10-3 | many | TRBJ2-7
TGTGCCAGCAGCGTAGAGGGCAGGGGAGTCCCCGGGCTGTGCTCTGGGGCCAACGTCCTGACTTTC | CASSVEGRGVPGLCSGANVLTF | NA | TRBV9 | NA | TRBJ2-6
TGTGCCAGCAGTCCGACTTATAAACGACAGGGGAACACTGAAGCTTTCTTT | CASSPTYKRQGNTEAFF | TRBD1 | TRBV6-5 | NA | TRBJ1-1
TGTGCCAGCAGCCTGTTTTGGGTGCCCGCAACTGATACGCAGTATTTT | CASSLFWVPATDTQYF | NA | TRBV6-6 | many | TRBJ2-3
TGTGCCAGCAGCTTCCAACGGGGGGGCGGTGAGACCCAGTACTTC | CASSFQRGGGETQYF | TRBD2 | TRBV7-6 | many | TRBJ2-5
TGCAGTGCTAGAGATACCCCGACTAGCGGGAGGCCCCGTAGTGAGACCCAGTACTTC | CSARDTPTSGRPRSETQYF | TRBD2 | TRBV20-1 | many | TRBJ2-5
TGCGCCAGCAGCTCCGGGGGAAAGGCCCACCATTTT | CASSSGGKAHHF | NA | TRBV5-1 | NA | TRBJ1-5
TGTGCCAGCAGTCAAATGACAGGGCTGGATGAGCAGTTCTTC | CASSQMTGLDEQFF | TRBD1 | TRBV12-3/TRBV12-4 | medium-sized | TRBJ2-1
TGTGCCAGCAGCGTGTCAGGAACGAACACCGGGGAGCTGTTTTTT | CASSVSGTNTGELFF | NA | TRBV9 | many | TRBJ2-2
TGCGCCAGCAGCCAACCCCTTGGAGCGGGAGGTCCCAATGAGCAGTTCTTC | CASSQPLGAGGPNEQFF | TRBD2 | TRBV4-1 | many | TRBJ2-1
TGTGCCAGCAGCGGGACAGCGGGGGACTACACCTTC | CASSGTAGDYTF | NA | TRBV9 | once | TRBJ1-2
TGTGCCAGCAGCTTAGGGGGCTTTGGAAACACCATATATTTT | CASSLGGFGNTIYF | TRBD1 | TRBV5-4 | NA | TRBJ1-3
TGTGCCAGCTCACCACGAAGGGCCCGACAGCCCCAGCATTTT | CASSPRRARQPQHF | NA | TRBV18 | many | TRBJ1-5
TGTGCCAGCAGCCACGGCCGGGACCCCTTCGGGACCCAGTACTTC | CASSHGRDPFGTQYF | NA | TRBV3-1 | few | TRBJ2-5
TGCAGTGCTACTGCGGGGGCCCGTAACACAGATACGCAGTATTTT | CSATAGARNTDTQYF | NA | TRBV20-1 | many | TRBJ2-3
TGCGCCAGCAGTAGACATACAGGACTGAACACTGAAGCTTTCTTT | CASSRHTGLNTEAFF | NA | TRBV4-3 | NA | TRBJ1-1
TGTGCCATCTGTTGTAAGGCCTCCCCCACTGAAGCTTTCTTT | CAICCKASPTEAFF | NA | TRBV10-3 | once | TRBJ1-1
TGTGCCAGCAGTCTCCGTTGGGGGTCTTCCTACGAGCAGTACTTC | CASSLRWGSSYEQYF | NA | TRBV12-3/TRBV12-4 | many | TRBJ2-7
TGCAGTGCTAGGGGACTAGCGGGAAAACTGTTTTTT | CSARGLAGKLFF | NA | TRBV20-1 | NA | TRBJ1-4
TGTGCCAGCAGTTTCGTCGGATCCTACGAGCAGTACTTC | CASSFVGSYEQYF | NA | TRBV28 | few | TRBJ2-7
TGCGCCAGCAGCTTGCCAACTAGCGGGGGGGCTCGGGAGACCCAGTACTTC | CASSLPTSGGARETQYF | TRBD2 | TRBV5-1 | many | TRBJ2-5
TGCGCCAGCAGCCCCCAGGCCAATCCACGCGAAGCTTTCTTT | CASSPQANPREAFF | NA | TRBV5-1 | NA | TRBJ1-1
TGTGCTAGTGGTACAGGTTCAGAGACCCAGTACTTC | CASGTGSETQYF | NA | TRBV12-5 | many | TRBJ2-5
TGTGCCTGGCTTGACAGGGGAAGGACCGGGGAGCTGTTTTTT | CAWLDRGRTGELFF | TRBD1 | TRBV30 | many | TRBJ2-2
TGTGCCAGCAGTTACCGGGACGAGATTCTCTCTGGGGCCAACGTCCTGACTTTC | CASSYRDEILSGANVLTF | NA | TRBV27 | NA | TRBJ2-6
TGTGCCAGCAGCTTAGCCAGGGGCTTCTATGGCTACACCATATATTTT | CASSLARGFYGYTIYF | NA | TRBV7-9 | few | TRBJ1-3
TGCAGCGTTGGGCGGGAGGGCCCCGAGCAGTACTTC | CSVGREGPEQYF | TRBD2 | TRBV29-1 | many | TRBJ2-7
TGTGCGAGCAGCCATCGGACGGACTCCGAGCAGTACTTC | CASSHRTDSEQYF | NA | TRBV11-3 | NA | TRBJ2-7